The present TCR beta chain was sequenced within a study of OX40 agonist ivuxolimab in advanced cancers. Across the study: Patients were 65% to 85% male with ages roughly 20 to 90, mean about 60.

Germline CDR1 is LNHNV and CDR2 is YYDKDF (reference sequence). The CDR3 contains 13 residues. The V end lost 6 bases, the J end lost 8 bases, and 14 bases lay between the germline ends. On this clone itself: No antigen is known for it.

Using immunoSEQ multiplex PCR, the repertoire was profiled, and TCRdb retains in-frame clones only, with some absent. The sample holds approximately 32,000 clones, over 75% seen once. Study-wide results and caveats: Nonresponders included some who also had low normalized T-cell clonal expansion. Relative to CD4+, CD8+ T cells held more expanded clones on average.

The sequence came from an adult with an advanced solid tumor such as melanoma, head and neck, liver or kidney cancer. Source: CD4+ or CD8+ T cells sorted from blood, taken in a trial of the OX40 agonist ivuxolimab. The chain couples TRBV15 to TRBJ2-1; D is undetermined. The CDR3 DNA sequence: TGTGCCACCAGGATTGGGGAATCCCATGAGCAGTTCTTC. It specifies CATRIGESHEQFF.